This TCR beta chain was captured in a study of T cell repertoires in cytomegalovirus infection. The wider study: It can be stated that public TCR beta signatures indicated CMV infection as well as a matching HLA type.

Between the trimmed V and J ends, which lost 6 bases and 1 base, there was a span of 13 bases. Germline V CDR1 and CDR2: SQVTM, ANQGSEA. This CDR3 spans 13 amino acids. A single record per CDR3 protein comes from TCRdb applying MiXCR to the reads. The repertoire includes 200,000 to 250,000 distinct CDR3 sequences, under 25% of them detected once, and 18% sits in the top ten. This clonotype was seen repeatedly, ten times or more. What it binds is unknown. Study-wide points: Totalled public TCR beta family frequency picked out people who carried CMV plus the relevant HLA. The response measured ex vivo was dominated by TCR beta clonotypes (HLA-C-restricted and CMV-specific).

This TCR was sampled from a human donor in good health (CMV status not recorded). Some clones in this sample may be carry-over from other donors' samples. The sequencing sample was made of CD8+ T cells from PBMCs. This sequence joins TRBV29-1 and TRBJ2-7; tentative D call: TRBD1 (6 bases). The CDR3 DNA follows: TGCAGCGTAACCACCGGACAGTCCTACGAGCAGTACTTC. Protein sequence: CSVTTGQSYEQYF.